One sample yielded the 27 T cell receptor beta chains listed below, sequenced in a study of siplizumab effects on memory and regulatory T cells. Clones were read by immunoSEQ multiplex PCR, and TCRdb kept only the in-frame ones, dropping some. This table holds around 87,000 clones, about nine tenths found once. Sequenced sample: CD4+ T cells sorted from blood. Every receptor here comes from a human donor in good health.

The CDR3 DNA reads TGTGCCAGCGGTCGGAGTTCTGGAGTTGAGCAGTTCTTC. Translation gives CASGRSSGVEQFF. The chain recombines TRBV6-5 with TRBJ2-1; D gene ambiguous. Germline values: CDR1 MNHEY, CDR2 SVGAGI. Trimming removed 8 bases at V and 9 bases at J, with 17 bases between. The CDR3 extends over 13 amino acids.

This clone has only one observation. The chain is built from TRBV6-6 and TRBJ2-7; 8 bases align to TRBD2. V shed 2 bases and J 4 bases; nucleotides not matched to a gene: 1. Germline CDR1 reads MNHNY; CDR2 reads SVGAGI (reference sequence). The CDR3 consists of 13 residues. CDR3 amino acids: CASSYGTRYEQYF. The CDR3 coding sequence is TGTGCCAGCAGTTACGGGACTAGATACGAGCAGTACTTC.

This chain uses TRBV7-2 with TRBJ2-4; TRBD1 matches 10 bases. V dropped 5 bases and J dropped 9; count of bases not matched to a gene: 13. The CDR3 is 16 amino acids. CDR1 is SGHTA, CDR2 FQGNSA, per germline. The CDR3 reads CASSRGTGVPPPIQYF. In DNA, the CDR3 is TGTGCCAGCAGCCGAGGGACAGGGGTTCCCCCACCCATTCAGTACTTC.

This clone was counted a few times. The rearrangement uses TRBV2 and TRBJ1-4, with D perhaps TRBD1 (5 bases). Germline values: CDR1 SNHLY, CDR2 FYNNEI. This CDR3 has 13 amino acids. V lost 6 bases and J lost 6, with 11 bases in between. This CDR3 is CASRGRVDEKLFF. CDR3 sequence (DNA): TGTGCCAGCAGGGGCAGGGTGGATGAAAAACTGTTTTTT.

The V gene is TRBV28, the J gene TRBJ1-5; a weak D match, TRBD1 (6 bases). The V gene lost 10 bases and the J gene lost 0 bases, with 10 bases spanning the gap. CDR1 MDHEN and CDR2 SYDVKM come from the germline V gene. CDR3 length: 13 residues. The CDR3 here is CATTGYSNQPQHF. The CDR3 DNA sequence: TGTGCCACCACAGGGTATAGCAATCAGCCCCAGCATTTT.

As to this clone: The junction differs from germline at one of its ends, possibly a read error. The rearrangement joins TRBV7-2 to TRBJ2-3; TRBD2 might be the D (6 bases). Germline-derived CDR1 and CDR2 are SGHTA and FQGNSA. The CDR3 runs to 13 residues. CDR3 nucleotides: TGTGCCAGCACCTTAATGGAGGGAGATACGCAGTATTTT. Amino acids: CASTLMEGDTQYF.

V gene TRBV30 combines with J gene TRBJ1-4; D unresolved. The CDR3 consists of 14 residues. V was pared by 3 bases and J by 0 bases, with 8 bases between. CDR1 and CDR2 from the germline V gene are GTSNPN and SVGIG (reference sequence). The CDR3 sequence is CAWSVKSTNEKLFF. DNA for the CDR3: TGTGCCTGGAGCGTTAAGTCAACTAATGAAAAACTGTTTTTT.

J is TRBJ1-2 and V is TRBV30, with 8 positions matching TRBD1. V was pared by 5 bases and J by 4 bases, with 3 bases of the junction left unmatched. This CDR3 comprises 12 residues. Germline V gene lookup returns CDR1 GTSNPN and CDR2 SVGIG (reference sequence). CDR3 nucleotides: TGTGCCTGGCAGGGGGCGGCCTATGGCTACACCTTC. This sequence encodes CAWQGAAYGYTF.

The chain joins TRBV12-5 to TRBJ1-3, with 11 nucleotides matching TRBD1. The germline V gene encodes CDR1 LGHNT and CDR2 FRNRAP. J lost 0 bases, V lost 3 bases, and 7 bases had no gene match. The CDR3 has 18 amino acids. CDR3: CASGLRTGGINSGNTIYF. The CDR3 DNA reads TGTGCTAGTGGTTTAAGGACAGGGGGCATCAACTCTGGAAACACCATATATTTT. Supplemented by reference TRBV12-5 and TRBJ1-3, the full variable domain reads DARVTQTPRHKVTEMGQEVTMRCQPILGHNTVFWYRQTMMQGLELLAYFRNRAPLDDSGMPKDRFSAEMPDATLATLKIQPSEPRDSAVYFCASGLRTGGINSGNTIYFGEGSWLTVV.

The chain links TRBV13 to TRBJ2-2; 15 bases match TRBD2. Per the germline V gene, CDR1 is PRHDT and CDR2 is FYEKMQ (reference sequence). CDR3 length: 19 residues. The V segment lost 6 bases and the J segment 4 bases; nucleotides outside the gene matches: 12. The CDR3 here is CASSTFPGLAGGRTGELFF. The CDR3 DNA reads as TGTGCCAGCAGTACATTCCCGGGACTAGCGGGAGGTCGCACCGGGGAGCTGTTTTTT.

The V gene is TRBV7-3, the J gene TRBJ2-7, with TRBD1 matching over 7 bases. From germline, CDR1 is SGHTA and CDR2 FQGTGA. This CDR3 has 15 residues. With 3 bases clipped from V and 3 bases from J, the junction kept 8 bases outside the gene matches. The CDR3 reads CASSLGYQGDYEQYF. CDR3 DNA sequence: TGTGCCAGCAGCTTGGGTTATCAGGGGGACTACGAGCAGTACTTC.

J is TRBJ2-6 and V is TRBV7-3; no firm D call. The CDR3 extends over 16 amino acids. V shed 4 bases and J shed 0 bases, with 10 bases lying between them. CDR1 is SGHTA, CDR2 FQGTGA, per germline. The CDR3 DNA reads TGTGCCAGCAGCTCTCCGGCGCTCTCTGGGGCCAACGTCCTGACTTTC. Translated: CASSSPALSGANVLTF.

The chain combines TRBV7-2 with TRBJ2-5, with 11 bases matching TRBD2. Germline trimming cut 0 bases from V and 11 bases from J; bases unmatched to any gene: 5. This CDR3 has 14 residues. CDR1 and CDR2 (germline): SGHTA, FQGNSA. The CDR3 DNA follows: TGTGCCAGCAGCTTAGCCCTAGCGGGAGGTCTTCAGTACTTC. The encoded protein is CASSLALAGGLQYF.

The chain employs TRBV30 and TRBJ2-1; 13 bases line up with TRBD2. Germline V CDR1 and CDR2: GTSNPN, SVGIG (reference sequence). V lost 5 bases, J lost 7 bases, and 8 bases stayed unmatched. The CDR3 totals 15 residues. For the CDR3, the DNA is TGTGCCTGGGCACGGACTAGCGGGAGTCGAAATGAGCAGTTCTTC. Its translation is CAWARTSGSRNEQFF.

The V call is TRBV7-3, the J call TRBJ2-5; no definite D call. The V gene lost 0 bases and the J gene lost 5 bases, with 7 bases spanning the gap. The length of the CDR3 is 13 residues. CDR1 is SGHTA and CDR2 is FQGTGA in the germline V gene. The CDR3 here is CASSLTRAETQYF. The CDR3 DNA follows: TGTGCCAGCAGCTTAACTCGGGCTGAGACCCAGTACTTC.

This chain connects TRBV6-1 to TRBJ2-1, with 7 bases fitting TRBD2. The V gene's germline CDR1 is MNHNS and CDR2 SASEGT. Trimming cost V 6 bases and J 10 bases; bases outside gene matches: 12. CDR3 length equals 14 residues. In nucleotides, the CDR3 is TGTGCCAGCAGCCCCCTTACTAGCGCGGGCGAGCAGTTCTTC. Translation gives CASSPLTSAGEQFF.

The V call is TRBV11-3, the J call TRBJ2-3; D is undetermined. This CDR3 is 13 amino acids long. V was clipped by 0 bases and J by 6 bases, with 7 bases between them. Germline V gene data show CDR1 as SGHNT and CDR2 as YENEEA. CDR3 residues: CASSLEDGDTQYF. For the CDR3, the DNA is TGTGCCAGCAGCTTAGAGGATGGGGATACGCAGTATTTT.

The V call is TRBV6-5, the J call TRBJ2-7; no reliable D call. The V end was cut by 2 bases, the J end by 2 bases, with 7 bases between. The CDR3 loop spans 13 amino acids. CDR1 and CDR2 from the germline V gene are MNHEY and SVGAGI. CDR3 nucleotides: TGTGCCAGCAGTTACCCACCCGCCTACGAGCAGTACTTC. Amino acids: CASSYPPAYEQYF.

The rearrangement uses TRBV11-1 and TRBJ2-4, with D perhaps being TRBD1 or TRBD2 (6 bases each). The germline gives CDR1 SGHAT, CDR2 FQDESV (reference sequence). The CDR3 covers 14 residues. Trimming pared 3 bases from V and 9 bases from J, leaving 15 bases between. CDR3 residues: CASSFGGDNTIQYF. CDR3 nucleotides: TGTGCCAGCAGCTTCGGCGGGGACAACACCATTCAGTACTTC.

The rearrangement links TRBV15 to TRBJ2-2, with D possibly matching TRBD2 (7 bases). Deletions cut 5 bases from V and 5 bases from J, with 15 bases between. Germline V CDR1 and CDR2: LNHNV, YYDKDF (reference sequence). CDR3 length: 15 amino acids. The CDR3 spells CATSSRGGGTGELFF. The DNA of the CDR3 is TGTGCCACCAGCTCGCGGGGAGGGGGAACCGGGGAGCTGTTTTTT.

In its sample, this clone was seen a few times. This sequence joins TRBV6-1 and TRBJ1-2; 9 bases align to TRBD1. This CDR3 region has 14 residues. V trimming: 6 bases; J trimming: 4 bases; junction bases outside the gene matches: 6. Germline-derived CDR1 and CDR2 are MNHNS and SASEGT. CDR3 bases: TGTGCCAGCAGGGAGACAGGGGGGGGCTATGGCTACACCTTC. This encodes CASRETGGGYGYTF.

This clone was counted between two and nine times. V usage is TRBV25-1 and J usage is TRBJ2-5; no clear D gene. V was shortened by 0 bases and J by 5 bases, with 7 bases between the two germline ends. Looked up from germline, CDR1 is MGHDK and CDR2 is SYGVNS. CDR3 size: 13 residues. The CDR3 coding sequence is TGTGCCAGCAGTGAATATTATCGGGAGACCCAGTACTTC. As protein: CASSEYYRETQYF.

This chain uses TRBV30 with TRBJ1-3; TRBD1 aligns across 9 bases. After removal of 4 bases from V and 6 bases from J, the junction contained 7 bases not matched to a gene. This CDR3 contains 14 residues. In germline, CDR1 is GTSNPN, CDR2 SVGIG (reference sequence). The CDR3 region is CAWKRDRVLNTIYF. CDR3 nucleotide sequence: TGTGCCTGGAAACGGGACAGGGTCCTAAACACCATATATTTT.

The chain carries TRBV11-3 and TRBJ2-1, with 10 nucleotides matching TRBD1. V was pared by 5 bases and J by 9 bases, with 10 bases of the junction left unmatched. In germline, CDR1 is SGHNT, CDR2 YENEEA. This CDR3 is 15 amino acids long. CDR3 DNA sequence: TGTGCCAGCAGCACCCGGACAGGGGGTGCGAGTGAGCAGTTCTTC. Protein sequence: CASSTRTGGASEQFF.

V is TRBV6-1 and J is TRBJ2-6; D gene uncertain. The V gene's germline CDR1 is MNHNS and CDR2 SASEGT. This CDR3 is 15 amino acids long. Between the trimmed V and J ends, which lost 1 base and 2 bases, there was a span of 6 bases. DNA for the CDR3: TGTGCCAGCAGTGAAGTGGGCACTGGGGCCAACGTCCTGACTTTC. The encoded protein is CASSEVGTGANVLTF.

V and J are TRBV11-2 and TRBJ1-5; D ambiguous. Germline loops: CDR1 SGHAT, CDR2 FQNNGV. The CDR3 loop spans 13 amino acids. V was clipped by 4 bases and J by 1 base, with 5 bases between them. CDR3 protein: CASSSGSNQPQHF. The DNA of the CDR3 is TGTGCCAGCAGCTCAGGCAGCAATCAGCCCCAGCATTTT.

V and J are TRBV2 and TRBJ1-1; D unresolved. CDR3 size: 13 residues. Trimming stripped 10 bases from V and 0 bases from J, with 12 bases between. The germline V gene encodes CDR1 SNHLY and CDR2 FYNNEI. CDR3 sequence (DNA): TGTGCCACCTTAGGGCAAATGAACACTGAAGCTTTCTTT. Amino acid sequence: CATLGQMNTEAFF.